These T cell receptor beta chains were read from a single sample in a study of a mutant IDH1 vaccine in newly diagnosed glioma. Produced via immunoSEQ multiplex PCR; TCRdb's table is partial and in-frame only. The profile shows tens of thousands of clones, 85% to 95% of them singletons. The antigens for these receptors are not known. The sample here was PBMCs, taken from a glioma patient whose treatment included an IDH1 peptide vaccine. All receptors derive from a man in his forties or fifties with glioma. The CDR3 runs from the conserved cysteine through the conserved F or W.

TRBJ1-1 | 19 | TRBV28 | CASRSATGSGLGMNTEAFF
TRBJ1-2 | 14 | TRBV2 | CASSVTGALYGYTF
TRBJ2-2 | 17 | TRBV2 | CASKEGVAGLVTGELFF
TRBJ2-5 | 14 | TRBV7-9 | CASVRGTVGETQYF
TRBJ1-5 | 16 | TRBV5-8 | CASSSSWGAGYQPQHF
TRBJ2-2 | 16 | TRBV7-9 | CASSLTPQTGHGELFF
TRBJ1-1 | 17 | TRBV5-6 | CASSLVLGFHMNTEAFF
TRBJ2-3 | 18 | TRBV4-1 | CASSQETSRRTLATTQYF
TRBJ2-7 | 14 | TRBV19 | CASSTQGAPYEQYF
TRBJ1-1 | 13 | TRBV7-8 | CASSFERGTEAFF
TRBJ2-2 | 14 | TRBV19 | CASTLGAGHRELFF
TRBJ1-1 | 14 | TRBV19 | CASSNRRLNTEAFF
TRBJ2-3 | 15 | TRBV6-5 | CASSSTLAITDTQYF
TRBJ1-4 | 13 | TRBV6-1 | CASRGTGEEKLFF
TRBJ1-4 | 13 | TRBV4-2 | CASGDASNEKLFF
TRBJ1-5 | 15 | TRBV28 | CASSGGGMGNQPQHF
TRBJ1-4 | 17 | TRBV28 | CASSLGTALATNEKLFF
TRBJ1-2 | 15 | TRBV6-5 | CASSGILDPDYGYTF
TRBJ1-1 | 15 | TRBV5-4 | CASSLVSHLNTEAFF
TRBJ1-6 | 14 | TRBV7-9 | CASSFRAGYSPLHF
TRBJ1-1 | 11 | TRBV5-6 | CASSLVTEAFF
. | 14 | TRBV6-5 | CASTSLGGNYEQYF
TRBJ2-1 | 16 | TRBV7-9 | CASSLVGGQGYNEQFF
TRBJ1-4 | 13 | TRBV15 | CATSTGLNEKLFF
TRBJ2-3 | 17 | TRBV7-7 | CASSPMPGRPSADTQYF
TRBJ1-1 | 16 | TRBV4-2 | CASSQRDRGVRTEAFF
TRBJ2-1 | 16 | TRBV2 | CASRSERGDPNNEQFF
TRBJ1-1 | 14 | TRBV5-4 | CASSSRDRNTEAFF
TRBJ2-2 | 13 | TRBV27 | CASSLLGTGELFF
TRBJ2-5 | 13 | TRBV5-6 | CASSSGGEETQYF
TRBJ1-2 | 18 | TRBV19 | CASSIGSAFGLVRNGYTF
TRBJ2-3 | 16 | TRBV5-1 | CASSFLAGSSTDTQYF
TRBJ1-1 | 13 | TRBV7-9 | CASSIWGAEEAFF
TRBJ2-3 | 13 | TRBV28 | CASSFDRRYTQYF
TRBJ2-7 | 15 | TRBV5-6 | CASSFGGRGSYEQYF
TRBJ2-5 | 17 | TRBV4-3 | CASSQVVGGGAGETQYF
TRBJ1-1 | 13 | TRBV19 | CASKRQLNTEAFF
TRBJ1-3 | 11 | TRBV6-1 | CASFRGNTIYF
TRBJ2-2 | 17 | TRBV7-2 | CASSLSPKGGNTGELFF
TRBJ1-4 | 15 | TRBV7-9 | CASSSGGEANEKLFF
TRBJ1-1 | 14 | TRBV28 | CASRPSGGWTEAFF
TRBJ2-7 | 15 | TRBV4-2 | CASSQGISGAYEQYF